The 15 T cell receptor beta chains below all came from one sample that was sequenced in a study of T cell repertoires in cytomegalovirus infection. Antigen specificity for these receptors is unknown. One entry per CDR3 protein, called by TCRdb with MiXCR from the reads. This sample yields approximately 730,000 distinct CDR3 sequences, of which 33% are seen a single time; 15% to 20% belongs to the top ten. The specimen was cultured PBMCs, collected from culture after CMV antigen stimulation. These receptors originate from a human donor in good health (CMV status not recorded). Some clones in this sample may be carry-over from other donors' samples.

The DNA for the CDR3 is TGTGCCAGCAGTTTAGTATGGACTCTTGACGGTGGGGAGACCCAGTACTTC. Translation: CASSLVWTLDGGETQYF. The chain recombines TRBV12-3 or TRBV12-4 with TRBJ2-5; a possible D gene is TRBD2 (5 bases). The CDR3 length is 17 residues. Trimming removed 1 base from V and 5 bases from J, with 20 bases in between.

In its sample, this clonotype was seen a few times. J is TRBJ2-5 and V is TRBV7-2; tentatively, D is TRBD1 or TRBD2 (6 bases each). The CDR3 runs 14 residues. V was cut by 5 bases and J by 5 bases, with 15 bases left in between. Germline V gene data show CDR1 as SGHTA and CDR2 as FQGNSA. The CDR3 DNA reads TGTGCCAGCAGCCCTCCCGGGGGCTTGGAGACCCAGTACTTC. It specifies CASSPPGGLETQYF.

In its sample, this clonotype was seen a few times. The V gene is TRBV7-2, the J gene TRBJ2-7, with a tentative D call TRBD1 (6 bases). CDR3 length equals 14 residues. Germline values: CDR1 SGHTA, CDR2 FQGNSA. Trimming left V 4 bases short and J 2 bases short, with 12 bases between. CDR3: CASSSIDRTYEQYF. CDR3 coding DNA: TGTGCCAGCAGCTCCATCGACAGGACCTACGAGCAGTACTTC.

The chain is built from TRBV5-1 and TRBJ1-6, with a tentative D call TRBD1 (6 bases). Trimming removed 2 bases from V and 14 bases from J, with 17 bases in between. The CDR3 is 14 amino acids. Germline values: CDR1 SGHRS, CDR2 YFSETQ. The CDR3 nucleotides are TGCGCCAGCAGCTTTGGAACAGGGTCACTCACCCTCCACTTT. Translated, it gives CASSFGTGSLTLHF.

This clonotype came up many times. The chain combines TRBV7-2 with TRBJ2-3; no definite D call. Germline V gives CDR1 SGHTA, CDR2 FQGNSA. The CDR3 runs to 16 residues. The V end was cut by 1 base, the J end by 0 bases, with 11 bases between. The CDR3 DNA reads as TGTGCCAGCAGCTTAGGCTCGTCACCTAGCACAGATACGCAGTATTTT. It encodes CASSLGSSPSTDTQYF. Drawing the rest from reference TRBV7-2 and TRBJ2-3, the complete variable domain is GAGVSQSPSNKVTEKGKDVELRCDPISGHTALYWYRQSLGQGLEFLIYFQGNSAPDKSGLPSDRFSAERTGGSVSTLTIQRTQQEDSAVYLCASSLGSSPSTDTQYFGPGTRLTVL.

The chain employs TRBV20-1 and TRBJ2-2, with 9 nucleotides matching TRBD1. V lost 4 bases to trimming and J lost 7 bases; unmatched junction nucleotides: 7. CDR1 is DFQATT and CDR2 is SNEGSKA in the germline V gene (reference sequence). The CDR3 is 14 residues long. The CDR3 is CSATGTGPFGELFF. As DNA, the CDR3 is TGCAGTGCTACCGGGACAGGGCCTTTCGGGGAGCTGTTTTTT.

The chain uses TRBV11-2 and TRBJ1-4; D may be TRBD1 (5 bases). The CDR3 consists of 14 residues. Germline loops: CDR1 SGHAT, CDR2 FQNNGV. Trimming took 4 bases from V and 8 from J, leaving 14 bases between them. This CDR3 reads CASSSGTFSEKLFF. CDR3 nucleotide sequence: TGTGCCAGCAGCTCCGGGACTTTTTCGGAAAAACTGTTTTTT.

The gene calls are TRBV28 and TRBJ1-5; the D is unclear. This CDR3 spans 17 amino acids. V was shortened by 7 bases and J by 2 bases, with 21 bases between the two germline ends. Germline assignment: CDR1 MDHEN and CDR2 SYDVKM. The DNA for the CDR3 is TGTGCCAGCATCCCATCCGGAGGCGGTGTGGGCAATCAGCCCCAGCATTTT. Protein product: CASIPSGGGVGNQPQHF.

The chain has TRBV4-2 and TRBJ2-5; D possibly matches TRBD1 or TRBD2 (6 bases each). CDR3 length: 17 amino acids. Germline assignment: CDR1 LGHNA and CDR2 YNFKEQ. With 1 base removed from V and 5 bases from J, the gap between germline ends came to 20 bases. This CDR3 is CASSQAVLARRGETQYF. The CDR3 nucleotides are TGTGCCAGCAGCCAAGCCGTCCTAGCGCGGAGGGGGGAGACCCAGTACTTC.

In this sample, this clonotype turned up many times. The chain uses TRBV7-2 and TRBJ2-1; D remains unclear. The CDR3 length is 13 residues. Germline values: CDR1 SGHTA, CDR2 FQGNSA. The V gene lost 1 base and the J gene lost 6 bases, with 7 bases spanning the gap. CDR3 amino acids: CASSLGPGNEQFF. The CDR3 DNA follows: TGTGCCAGCAGCTTAGGTCCGGGCAATGAGCAGTTCTTC.

The chain couples TRBV6-1 to TRBJ2-5, with 9 bases lining up with TRBD2. Germline CDR1 and CDR2: MNHNS and SASEGT. This CDR3 has 16 amino acids. The junction had 4 bases not matched to a gene; V was cut back by 2 bases and J by 0 bases. CDR3 DNA: TGTGCCAGCAGTGAACCTAGCGGGACTTACCAAGAGACCCAGTACTTC. Translating it yields CASSEPSGTYQETQYF.

This rearrangement joins TRBV2 to TRBJ1-2; the D is unclear. V lost 5 bases and J lost 1, with 17 bases in between. This CDR3 has 16 residues. CDR1 SNHLY and CDR2 FYNNEI come from the germline V gene. This CDR3 reads CASSSRQEVYNYGYTF. Here the CDR3 DNA reads TGTGCCAGCAGTTCCCGGCAAGAGGTGTATAACTATGGCTACACCTTC.

This clonotype was picked up a small number of times. The chain employs TRBV11-2 and TRBJ2-6; perhaps D is TRBD1 or TRBD2 (7 bases each). V was pared by 5 bases and J by 0 bases, with 23 bases between. Germline values: CDR1 SGHAT, CDR2 FQNNGV. This CDR3 is built from 20 residues. The CDR3 region is CASSPLLGQGGNSGANVLTF. For the CDR3, the DNA is TGTGCCAGCAGCCCACTTTTGGGCCAGGGGGGGAACTCTGGGGCCAACGTCCTGACTTTC.

Many counts were recorded for this clonotype. The gene calls are TRBV12-3 or TRBV12-4 and TRBJ2-1; unclear D gene. The CDR3 totals 12 residues. Trimming cost V 6 bases and J 4 bases, with 7 bases left between them. For the CDR3, the DNA is TGTGCCAGCAGCCCTGGTTACAATGAGCAGTTCTTC. Translation gives CASSPGYNEQFF.

The chain links TRBV5-6 to TRBJ2-7; no clear D gene. Germline-derived CDR1 and CDR2 are SGHDT and YYEEEE. The CDR3 runs to 13 residues. V was shortened by 0 bases and J by 3 bases, with 7 bases between the two germline ends. As DNA, the CDR3 is TGTGCCAGCAGCTTGGGACCCTTCTACGAGCAGTACTTC. This codes for CASSLGPFYEQYF.